The TCR beta chain under discussion was sequenced for a study of human T cells and chemical hapten exposure. TCRdb re-called the RACE reads through MiXCR, storing one row per CDR3 protein. This table has 80,000 to 95,000 distinct CDR3 sequences, 9.5% to 12% appearing once. This clonotype appeared many times. The time point was: patch test 1, 2 weeks after DPC sensitization. As for treatment: therapeutic diphenylcyclopropenone sensitization with weekly scalp DPC. The sample consisted of whole blood, taken in connection with sensitization to the hapten diphenylcyclopropenone (DPC). This clonotype was obtained from a woman in her forties or fifties with alopecia areata. Some clones in this sample may be carry-over from other donors' samples.

CDR3 amino acids: CASSEGAGKNIQYF. The CDR3 nucleotides read TGTGCCAGCAGTGAAGGGGCAGGGAAAAACATTCAGTACTTC. The V and J genes are TRBV25-1 and TRBJ2-4; D perhaps matches TRBD1 (5 bases). The CDR3 consists of 14 residues. V lost 2 bases and J lost 4, with 9 bases in between. Germline-derived CDR1 and CDR2 are MGHDK and SYGVNS.